What follows describes a single T cell receptor beta chain. The CDR3 contains 16 residues. V was clipped by 2 bases and J by 7 bases; unmatched bases: 9. The germline gives CDR1 LNHDA, CDR2 SQIVND (reference sequence). The data originate from a study of blood T cell repertoires in COVID-19. Study overall: Whether acute or convalescent, the COVID-19 samples came from the United States, Italy and Spain.

The table came from immunoSEQ multiplex PCR; TCRdb's copy has only in-frame clones and leaves some out. Counted here are about 210,000 clones, 80% to 90% occurring once; the ten biggest clones make up around 2.4%. Sequencing was performed on peripheral blood. The sequence was obtained from a middle-aged man who had recovered from COVID-19. V usage is TRBV19 and J usage is TRBJ2-1; 9 bases align to TRBD1. CDR3 loop: CASSILGTGNVNEQFF. Written as DNA, the CDR3 is TGTGCCAGTAGTATACTTGGGACAGGGAATGTGAATGAGCAGTTCTTC.